These T cell receptor beta chains were read from a single sample in a study of identical twins. TCRdb re-derived calls from the 5' RACE reads in MiXCR, one entry per CDR3 protein. The table lists a few hundred thousand distinct CDR3 sequences, 5% to 7% of them singletons. The same sample was also used in a study of T cells expressing NK-cell markers.

Sequencing was done on a sample of CD8+ T cells sorted from blood. These receptors all stem from a woman under 30 in good health. The CDR3 runs from the conserved cysteine through the conserved F or W. A D gene is named only where the DNA matches it firmly. Expanded clones get a size class; other rows say once, few or many, or leave the size out.

size	J	D	V	DNA	CDR3
few	TRBJ2-3	NA	TRBV2	TGTGCCAGCAGGACGGAACTAGGAGATACGCAGTATTTT	CASRTELGDTQYF
many	TRBJ2-2	TRBD1	TRBV10-3	TGTGCCATCACAGGGGGAGAGACCGGGGAGCTGTTTTTT	CAITGGETGELFF
many	TRBJ1-5	NA	TRBV12-3/TRBV12-4	TGTGCCAGCAGTTTAGAGGGGTATAGCAATCAGCCCCAGCATTTT	CASSLEGYSNQPQHF
many	TRBJ1-4	NA	TRBV5-1	TGCGCCAGCAGCTTGGCGGAAGGGCCTGAAAAACTGTTTTTT	CASSLAEGPEKLFF
many	TRBJ2-1	TRBD2	TRBV12-3/TRBV12-4	TGTGCCAGCAGTTTGGGCGGGGGGCCGGGGGATGAGCAGTTCTTC	CASSLGGGPGDEQFF
few	TRBJ2-6	NA	TRBV7-8	TGTGCCAGCAGCTTAGATAGCTCTGGGGCCAACGTCCTGACTTTC	CASSLDSSGANVLTF
few	TRBJ2-3	NA	TRBV12-3/TRBV12-4	TGTGCCAGCAGTTTTCACCCGGGGTCTAGCACAGATACGCAGTATTTT	CASSFHPGSSTDTQYF
few	TRBJ2-1	NA	TRBV27	TGTGCCAGCAGTCACGGGCTCTTGGGGTACAATGAGCAGTTCTTC	CASSHGLLGYNEQFF
NA	TRBJ2-2	NA	TRBV6-1	TGTGCCAGCAGTGTCTCAGGACCGATCACCGGGGAGCTGTTTTTT	CASSVSGPITGELFF
few	TRBJ1-2	NA	TRBV20-1	TGCAGTGCCCGCTACGAGCGCCTTAACTATGGCTACACCTTC	CSARYERLNYGYTF
few	TRBJ2-7	TRBD1	TRBV29-1	TGCAGCGTTGTTACAGGGGAACAGTACGAGCAGTACTTC	CSVVTGEQYEQYF
NA	TRBJ2-5	NA	TRBV6-1	TGTGCCAGCAGTGCCAATCCGGGGGTCCCCCAAGAGACCCAGTACTTC	CASSANPGVPQETQYF
NA	TRBJ1-1	NA	TRBV6-4	TGTGCCAGCAGTGAGAGGGATGGGAACACTGAAGCTTTCTTT	CASSERDGNTEAFF
NA	TRBJ1-1	NA	TRBV5-5	TGTGCCAGCAGCTTGGATCAGGGGCCGCTGACTTTCTTT	CASSLDQGPLTFF
many	TRBJ2-3	NA	TRBV5-1	TGCGCCAGCAGCTTGGCCGTAGGCACAGATACGCAGTATTTT	CASSLAVGTDTQYF
NA	TRBJ1-2	TRBD1	TRBV12-3/TRBV12-4	TGTGCCAGCAGTTTTGGACAGGGGGGCTACACCTTC	CASSFGQGGYTF
NA	TRBJ1-1	TRBD1	TRBV7-6	TGTGCCAGCAGCTTAAGTCCGACAGGGAAAACTGAAGCTTTCTTT	CASSLSPTGKTEAFF
NA	TRBJ2-4	NA	TRBV15	TGTGCCGCGGCTACTCTCTTGGAGGCCAAAAACATTCAGTACTTC	CAAATLLEAKNIQYF
many	TRBJ2-1	TRBD2	TRBV12-3/TRBV12-4	TGTGCCAGCAGTCCCTTAGCGGGTAGGGCGGGTAATGAGCAGTTCTTC	CASSPLAGRAGNEQFF
NA	TRBJ2-2	TRBD1	TRBV2	TGTGCCAGCGGACAGGGTACCACCGGGGAGCTGTTTTTT	CASGQGTTGELFF
NA	TRBJ2-1	TRBD2	TRBV7-9	TGTGCCGGATCGGGGGGGGTTTACAATGAGCAGTTCTTC	CAGSGGVYNEQFF
few	TRBJ2-1	NA	TRBV3-1	TGTGCCAGCATTGGAAATTACAATGAGCAGTTCTTC	CASIGNYNEQFF
many	TRBJ2-3	TRBD2	TRBV7-2	TGTGCCAGCAGCCTGAGGCTAGCGGGAACCAAAGTCACAGATACGCAGTATTTT	CASSLRLAGTKVTDTQYF
many	TRBJ2-3	NA	TRBV9	TGTGCCAGCAGCGCTACTAAGGGCAGCACAGATACGCAGTATTTT	CASSATKGSTDTQYF
few	TRBJ1-5	NA	TRBV27	TGTGCCAGCAGTCGCGGGGCCGAGGGTCAGCCCCAGCATTTT	CASSRGAEGQPQHF
few	TRBJ2-5	NA	TRBV7-6	TGTGCCAGCAGCTTAGAAGCGGAACAAGAGACCCAGTACTTC	CASSLEAEQETQYF
many	TRBJ2-1	TRBD2	TRBV20-1	TGCAGTGCTAGAGATTTGTTGGCGGGAGGTAGCGATGAGCAGTTCTTC	CSARDLLAGGSDEQFF
NA	TRBJ1-1	NA	TRBV29-1	TGCAGCGTTGAAGACCGGGCGAACACTGAAGCTTTCTTT	CSVEDRANTEAFF
many	TRBJ2-7	TRBD1	TRBV4-1	TGCGCCAGCAGCCAGGGACAGACCTACGAGCAGTACTTC	CASSQGQTYEQYF
NA	TRBJ2-1	TRBD1	TRBV7-6	TGTGCCAGCAGCTACGGGACAGGGGGCTACAATGAGCAGTTCTTC	CASSYGTGGYNEQFF
NA	TRBJ1-1	NA	TRBV2	TGTGCCAGCTCATTACCAGGTCGAGAAGCTTTCTTT	CASSLPGREAFF
NA	TRBJ1-2	TRBD1	TRBV13	TGTGCCAGCAGCTTCGGACAGGGAGTGATCTATGGCTACACCTTC	CASSFGQGVIYGYTF
few	TRBJ2-1	NA	TRBV21-1	TGTGCCAGCAGCACTCAAGCACGGGACTACTCCTACAATGAGCAGTTCTTC	CASSTQARDYSYNEQFF
many	TRBJ1-1	NA	TRBV6-1	TGTGCCAGCAGCCTAGACAGGATTTACACTGAAGCTTTCTTT	CASSLDRIYTEAFF
few	TRBJ1-1	NA	TRBV3-1	TGTGCCAGCAGCCAAGGCCCCGAAGCTTTCTTT	CASSQGPEAFF
few	TRBJ1-2	NA	TRBV7-8	TGTGCCAGCAGCTTACCTAACCTACCAGGGATTGAGGACTATGGCTACACCTTC	CASSLPNLPGIEDYGYTF
NA	TRBJ2-5	NA	TRBV3-1	TGTGCCAGCAGCCAATGGGCTAGCGCAGAGCCGTACCAAGAGACCCAGTACTTC	CASSQWASAEPYQETQYF
few	TRBJ1-6	NA	TRBV6-5	TGTGCCAGCAGTTACTCGTTCGGAGGGGCCCTCCACTTT	CASSYSFGGALHF
few	TRBJ2-5	TRBD1	TRBV12-3/TRBV12-4	TGTGCCAGCAGTTTAGGGACAGGGGTTAGAGAGACCCAGTACTTC	CASSLGTGVRETQYF
many	TRBJ2-2	NA	TRBV7-9	TGTGCCAGCAGCTCCCCCCTTAGCGGGAACACCGGGGAGCTGTTTTTT	CASSSPLSGNTGELFF
few	TRBJ1-1	NA	TRBV2	TGTGCCTGTGCATCCACTGAAGCTTTCTTT	CACASTEAFF
many	TRBJ1-1	TRBD1	TRBV6-1	TGTGCCAGCAGGGACACACAGGGGTCGAACACTGAAGCTTTCTTT	CASRDTQGSNTEAFF
few	TRBJ2-2	NA	TRBV14	TGTGCCAGCACCCCAGCTAGGATTCCGACCGGGGAGCTGTTTTTT	CASTPARIPTGELFF
NA	TRBJ2-7	NA	TRBV29-1	TGCAGCGTTGAGGGTTCGGAGAGGAACGAGCAGTACTTC	CSVEGSERNEQYF
many	TRBJ1-1	NA	TRBV7-2	TGTGCCAGCAGCTCGACAGGGAACACTGAAGCTTTCTTT	CASSSTGNTEAFF
many	TRBJ2-7	NA	TRBV13	TGTGCCAGCGGATCCGGAGTATACGAGCAGTACTTC	CASGSGVYEQYF
NA	TRBJ2-1	NA	TRBV27	TGTGCCAGCAGTTACGACTGGTGGAGCTCCTACAATGAGCAGTTCTTC	CASSYDWWSSYNEQFF
many	TRBJ2-1	NA	TRBV10-3	TGTGCCATCAGGAGGAGCTCCTACAATGAGCAGTTCTTC	CAIRRSSYNEQFF
many	TRBJ1-2	NA	TRBV12-3/TRBV12-4	TGTGCCAGCAGTTTCAGTAACTATGGCTACACCTTC	CASSFSNYGYTF
many	TRBJ2-7	TRBD2	TRBV6-1	TGTGCCAGCAGTGAAGAAGAGACGGGAGGGAACGAGCAGTACTTC	CASSEEETGGNEQYF
NA	TRBJ2-7	NA	TRBV6-1	TGTGCCAGCGGGGGGGGACACCTATACGAGCAGTACTTC	CASGGGHLYEQYF
many	TRBJ2-1	TRBD2	TRBV14	TGTGCCAGCAGCCTGGCGGGACTAGCGGGAGGTAATGAGCAGTTCTTC	CASSLAGLAGGNEQFF
few	TRBJ1-2	NA	TRBV27	TGTGCCAGCAGGTCTAACTATGGCTACACCTTC	CASRSNYGYTF
few	TRBJ2-1	NA	TRBV4-3	TGCGCCAGCAGCCAAAACGAGGGCAATGAGCAGTTCTTC	CASSQNEGNEQFF
NA	TRBJ2-5	NA	TRBV11-2	TGTGCCAGCAGCGGTCCAAGGTCAGAGACCCAGTACTTC	CASSGPRSETQYF
many	TRBJ2-4	NA	TRBV12-3/TRBV12-4	TGTGCCAGCATTTTACTAGCCGAAAACATTCAGTACTTC	CASILLAENIQYF
few	TRBJ2-2	NA	TRBV9	TGTGCCAGCAGCAGGGGGATCAACACCGGGGAGCTGTTTTTT	CASSRGINTGELFF
NA	TRBJ1-5	NA	TRBV6-2/TRBV6-3	TGTGCCAGCCGAGGCGGTACGTCTAGCAATCAGCCCCAGCATTTT	CASRGGTSSNQPQHF
NA	TRBJ2-5	NA	TRBV7-9	TGTGCCAGCAGCTTAGCGGGAGTGGGTGAGACCCAGTACTTC	CASSLAGVGETQYF